Listed below are T cell receptor beta chains from one sample, sequenced in a study of T cell responses to AZD1222 COVID-19 vaccine. Produced via immunoSEQ multiplex PCR; TCRdb's table is partial and in-frame only. The sample carries 150,000 to 180,000 clones, more than 85% recorded once. The specimen comprised peripheral blood, sampled 28 days after the second AZD1222 dose. The origin of the receptors is an adult who received the AZD1222 COVID-19 vaccine. Both conserved end residues are trimmed from each CDR3. The order of the fields is V gene, CDR3 protein.

>TRBV6-4
ASSPAGGTDTQY
>TRBV4-1
ASSREDRILYGYT
>TRBV5-6
ASSLKAEYNEQF
>TRBV12-3/TRBV12-4
AGGQTNTGELF
>TRBV7-9
ASSRQGLGNEQF
>TRBV13
ASSSRLAGGPSYEQY
>TRBV5-6
ASSSFNEQF
>TRBV3-1/TRBV3-2
ASSRGLTGDTQY
>TRBV28
ASSPRRTEAF
>TRBV18
ASSPPTDGRRSGYT
>TRBV25-1
ASSERLNIGTEAF
>TRBV7-9
ASSSRGVAGGETQY
>TRBV6-1
ASSEDVSGTMYNEQF
>TRBV29-1
SVEDLLIYGYT
>TRBV5-6
ASSLGNQPQH
>TRBV5-1
ASSWGAGGVKSPLH
>TRBV18
ASSAMSQVYSNQPQH
>TRBV6-5
ASSPDLWNEQF
>TRBV5-1
ASSLVPGTEDSPLH
>TRBV30
AWSVVLGPYSNQPQH
>TRBV10-1
ASSGTSGPKQY
>TRBV19
ASSIGGAEAF
>TRBV5-6
ASSLRVYTGELF
>TRBV4-2
ASSPQVSGTGYEQY
>TRBV7-8
ASSPRRDSYEQY
>TRBV5-1
ASSYKIADTEAF
>TRBV4-1
ASSRYAVAGDNEQF
>TRBV18
ASSLDWSYEQY
>TRBV13
ASSSGLAGGPVVTQY
>TRBV7-3
ASSLRGDSSYNEQF
>TRBV6-1
ASSEASFRGYT
>TRBV6-5
ASSYPRTSQETQY
>TRBV6-5
ASSSRYSNQPQH
>TRBV30
AWSRSRANEKLF
>TRBV28
ASSSGGSLGYGYT
>TRBV6-5
ASTFGTGGSDEQF
>TRBV14
ASSQQGSGELF
>TRBV5-6
ASRRGWTGYT
>TRBV20-1
SGERADEAF
>TRBV30
AWSKREARTDTQY
>TRBV6-5
ASKDRGSNQPQH
>TRBV13
ASSLGVLEQF
>TRBV30
AWSVKVGKLF
>TRBV5-1
ASSQASGGGQETQY
>TRBV7-6
ASSQGGGTGYTGELF
>TRBV24-1
ATSDGGTFQETQY
>TRBV2
ASSDLQETQY
>TRBV19
ASSIDTAATPNYGYT